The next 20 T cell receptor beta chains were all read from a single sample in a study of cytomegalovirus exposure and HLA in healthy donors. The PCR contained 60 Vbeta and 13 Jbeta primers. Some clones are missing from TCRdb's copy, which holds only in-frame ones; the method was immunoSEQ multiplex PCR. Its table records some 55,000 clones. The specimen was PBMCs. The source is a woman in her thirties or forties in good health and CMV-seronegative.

CDR3 DNA: TGTGCCAGCAGTGTTCGAGGCGAGCAGTACTTC. Its translation is CASSVRGEQYF. The V call is TRBV2, the J call TRBJ2-7, with D unresolved. V gave up 4 bases and J gave up 6 bases, with 7 bases separating them. The CDR3 is 11 amino acids. The germline gives CDR1 SNHLY, CDR2 FYNNEI.

CDR3 coding DNA: TGCGCCAGCAGCTTGTTCAGGGCGAACACCGGGGAGCTGTTTTTT. Amino acid sequence: CASSLFRANTGELFF. This chain joins TRBV5-1 and TRBJ2-2, with a weak D call TRBD1 (5 bases). This CDR3 comprises 15 residues. Germline V lookup: CDR1 SGHRS, CDR2 YFSETQ. The V end was cut by 1 base, the J end by 0 bases, with 7 bases between.

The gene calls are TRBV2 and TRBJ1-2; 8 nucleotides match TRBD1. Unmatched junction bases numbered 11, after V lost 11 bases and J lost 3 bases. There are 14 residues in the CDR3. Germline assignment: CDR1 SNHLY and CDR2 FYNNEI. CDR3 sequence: CAGPGQEAYYGYTF. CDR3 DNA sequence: TGTGCCGGGCCGGGACAGGAAGCTTACTATGGCTACACCTTC. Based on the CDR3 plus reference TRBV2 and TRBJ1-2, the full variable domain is EPEVTQTPSHQVTQMGQEVILRCVPISNHLYFYWYRQILGQKVEFLVSFYNNEISEKSEIFDDQFSVERPDGSNFTLKIRSTKLEDSAMYFCAGPGQEAYYGYTFGSGTRLTVV.

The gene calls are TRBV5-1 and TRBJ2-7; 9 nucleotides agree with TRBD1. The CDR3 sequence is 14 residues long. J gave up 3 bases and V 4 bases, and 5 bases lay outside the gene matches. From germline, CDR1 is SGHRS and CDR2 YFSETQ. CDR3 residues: CASSPTGGSYEQYF. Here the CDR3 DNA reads TGCGCCAGCAGCCCGACAGGGGGAAGCTACGAGCAGTACTTC.

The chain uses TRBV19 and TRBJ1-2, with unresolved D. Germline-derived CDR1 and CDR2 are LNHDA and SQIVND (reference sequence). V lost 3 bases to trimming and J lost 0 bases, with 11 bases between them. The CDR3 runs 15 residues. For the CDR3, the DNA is TGTGCCAGTAGTATTAACCCCACAGCTAACTATGGCTACACCTTC. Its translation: CASSINPTANYGYTF.

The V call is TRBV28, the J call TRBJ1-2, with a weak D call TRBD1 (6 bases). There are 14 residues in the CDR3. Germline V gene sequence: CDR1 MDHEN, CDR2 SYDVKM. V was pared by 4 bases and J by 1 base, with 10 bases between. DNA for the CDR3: TGTGCCAGCAGTTCCGGACAGTTTAACTATGGCTACACCTTC. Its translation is CASSSGQFNYGYTF.

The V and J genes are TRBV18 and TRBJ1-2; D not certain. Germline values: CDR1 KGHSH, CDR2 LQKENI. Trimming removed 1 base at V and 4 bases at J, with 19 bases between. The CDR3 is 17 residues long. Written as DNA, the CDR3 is TGTGCCAGCTCACCACTCCTCCCGGCCGAGCGGGGCTATGGCTACACCTTC. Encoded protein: CASSPLLPAERGYGYTF.

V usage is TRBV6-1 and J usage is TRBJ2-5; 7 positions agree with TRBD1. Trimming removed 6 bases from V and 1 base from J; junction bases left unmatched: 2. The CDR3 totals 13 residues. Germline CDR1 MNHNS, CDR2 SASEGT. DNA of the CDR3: TGTGCCAGCAGGGGGACAGTCCAAGAGACCCAGTACTTC. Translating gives CASRGTVQETQYF.

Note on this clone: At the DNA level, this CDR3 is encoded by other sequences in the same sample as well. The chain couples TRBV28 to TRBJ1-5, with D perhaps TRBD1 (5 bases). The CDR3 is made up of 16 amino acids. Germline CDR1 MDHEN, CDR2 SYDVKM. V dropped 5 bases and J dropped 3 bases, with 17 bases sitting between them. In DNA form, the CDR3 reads TGTGCCAGCAGTCCCCAGGGTTTTTCGCCCAATCAGCCCCAGCATTTT. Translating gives CASSPQGFSPNQPQHF.

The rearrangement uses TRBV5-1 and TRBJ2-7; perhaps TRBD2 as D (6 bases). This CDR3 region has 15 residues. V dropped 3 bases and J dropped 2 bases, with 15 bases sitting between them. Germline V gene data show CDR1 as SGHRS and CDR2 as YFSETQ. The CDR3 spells CASSYRLGSAYEQYF. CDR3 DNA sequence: TGCGCCAGCAGCTACAGACTAGGGAGCGCCTACGAGCAGTACTTC.

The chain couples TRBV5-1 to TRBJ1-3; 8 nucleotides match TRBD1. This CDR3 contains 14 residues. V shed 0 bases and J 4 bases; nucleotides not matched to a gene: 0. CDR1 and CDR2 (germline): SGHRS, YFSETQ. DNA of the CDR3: TGCGCCAGCAGCTTGGGGGACAGGGGAAACACCATATATTTT. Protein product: CASSLGDRGNTIYF.

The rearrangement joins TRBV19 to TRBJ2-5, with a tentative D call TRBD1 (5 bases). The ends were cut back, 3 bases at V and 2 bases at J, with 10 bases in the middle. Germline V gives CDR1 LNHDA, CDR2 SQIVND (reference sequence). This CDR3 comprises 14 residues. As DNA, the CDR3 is TGTGCCAGTAGTATTACAGGTGGGCAAGAGACCCAGTACTTC. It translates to CASSITGGQETQYF.

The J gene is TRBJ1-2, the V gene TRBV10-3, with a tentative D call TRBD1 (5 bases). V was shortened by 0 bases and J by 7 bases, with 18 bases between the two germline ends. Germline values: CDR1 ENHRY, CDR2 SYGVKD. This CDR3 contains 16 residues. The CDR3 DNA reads TGTGCCATCAGTGAGTCGACTCTTGGCAGGGTGGGTGGCTACACCTTC. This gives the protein CAISESTLGRVGGYTF.

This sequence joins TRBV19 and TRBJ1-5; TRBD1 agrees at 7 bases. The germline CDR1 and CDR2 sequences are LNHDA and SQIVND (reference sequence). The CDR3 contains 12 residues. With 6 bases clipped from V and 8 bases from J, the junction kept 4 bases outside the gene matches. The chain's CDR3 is CASRYRGEPQHF. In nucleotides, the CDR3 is TGTGCCAGTAGATACAGGGGTGAGCCCCAGCATTTT. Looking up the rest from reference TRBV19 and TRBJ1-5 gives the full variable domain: DGGITQSPKYLFRKEGQNVTLSCEQNLNHDAMYWYRQDPGQGLRLIYYSQIVNDFQKGDIAEGYSVSREKKESFPLTVTSAQKNPTAFYLCASRYRGEPQHFGDGTRLSIL.

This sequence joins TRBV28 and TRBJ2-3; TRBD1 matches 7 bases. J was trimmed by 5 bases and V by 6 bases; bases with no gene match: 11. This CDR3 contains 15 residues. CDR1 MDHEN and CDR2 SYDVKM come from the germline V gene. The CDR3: CASSPPGTVKDTQYF. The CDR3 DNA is TGTGCCAGCAGCCCCCCCGGGACAGTAAAAGATACGCAGTATTTT.

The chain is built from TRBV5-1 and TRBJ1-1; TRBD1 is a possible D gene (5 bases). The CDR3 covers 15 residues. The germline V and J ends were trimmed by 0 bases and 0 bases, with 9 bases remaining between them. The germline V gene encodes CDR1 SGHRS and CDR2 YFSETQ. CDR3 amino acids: CASSLAPGMNTEAFF. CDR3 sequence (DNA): TGCGCCAGCAGCTTGGCCCCAGGGATGAACACTGAAGCTTTCTTT. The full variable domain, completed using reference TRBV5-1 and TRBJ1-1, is KAGVTQTPRYLIKTRGQQVTLSCSPISGHRSVSWYQQTPGQGLQFLFEYFSETQRNKGNFPGRFSGRQFSNSRSEMNVSTLELGDSALYLCASSLAPGMNTEAFFGQGTRLTVV.

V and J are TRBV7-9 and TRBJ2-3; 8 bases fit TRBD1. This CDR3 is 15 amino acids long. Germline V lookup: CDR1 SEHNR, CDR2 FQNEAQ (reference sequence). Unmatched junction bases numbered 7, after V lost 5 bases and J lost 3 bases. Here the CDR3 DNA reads TGTGCCAGCAGCCGGACAGGGACGGTAACAGATACGCAGTATTTT. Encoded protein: CASSRTGTVTDTQYF.

CDR3 sequence reads: CASSLDWQGDADTQYF. The CDR3 DNA follows: TGTGCCAGCAGCTTGGATTGGCAGGGGGACGCAGATACGCAGTATTTT. The V gene is TRBV5-6, the J gene TRBJ2-3; 7 nucleotides match TRBD1. CDR3 length: 16 residues. Unmatched junction bases numbered 8, after V lost 0 bases and J lost 4 bases. Germline lookup yields CDR1 SGHDT and CDR2 YYEEEE.

In DNA form, the CDR3 reads TGCGCCAGCAGCTTGGACAGGGGCTTTGGGGGCCTAGCAGAGACCCAGTACTTC. Amino acids: CASSLDRGFGGLAETQYF. The V gene is TRBV5-1, the J gene TRBJ2-5; 7 bases map to TRBD1. After removal of 0 bases from V and 4 bases from J, the junction contained 15 bases not matched to a gene. In germline, CDR1 is SGHRS, CDR2 YFSETQ. This CDR3 comprises 18 residues. Full variable domain (rest looked up from reference TRBV5-1 and TRBJ2-5): KAGVTQTPRYLIKTRGQQVTLSCSPISGHRSVSWYQQTPGQGLQFLFEYFSETQRNKGNFPGRFSGRQFSNSRSEMNVSTLELGDSALYLCASSLDRGFGGLAETQYFGPGTRLLVL.

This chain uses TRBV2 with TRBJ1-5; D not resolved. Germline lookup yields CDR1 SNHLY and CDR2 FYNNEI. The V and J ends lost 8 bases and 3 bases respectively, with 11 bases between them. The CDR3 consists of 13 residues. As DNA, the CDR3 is TGTGCCAGCGGTTGGCAGTCCAATCAGCCCCAGCATTTT. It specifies CASGWQSNQPQHF.